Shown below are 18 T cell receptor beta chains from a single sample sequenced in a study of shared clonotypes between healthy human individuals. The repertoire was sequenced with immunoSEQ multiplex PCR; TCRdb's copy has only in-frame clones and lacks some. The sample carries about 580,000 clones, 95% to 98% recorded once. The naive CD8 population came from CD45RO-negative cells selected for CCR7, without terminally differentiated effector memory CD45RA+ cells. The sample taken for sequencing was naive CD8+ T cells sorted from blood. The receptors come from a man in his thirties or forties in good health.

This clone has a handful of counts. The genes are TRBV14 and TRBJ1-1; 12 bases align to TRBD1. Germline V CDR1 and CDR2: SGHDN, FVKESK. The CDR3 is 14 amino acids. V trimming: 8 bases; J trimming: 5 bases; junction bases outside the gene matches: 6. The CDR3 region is CASGTGGVVTEAFF. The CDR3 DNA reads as TGTGCCAGCGGGACAGGGGGCGTGGTAACTGAAGCTTTCTTT. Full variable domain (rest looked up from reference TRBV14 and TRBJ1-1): EAGVTQFPSHSVIEKGQTVTLRCDPISGHDNLYWYRRVMGKEIKFLLHFVKESKQDESGMPNNRFLAERTGGTYSTLKVQPAELEDSGVYFCASGTGGVVTEAFFGQGTRLTVV.

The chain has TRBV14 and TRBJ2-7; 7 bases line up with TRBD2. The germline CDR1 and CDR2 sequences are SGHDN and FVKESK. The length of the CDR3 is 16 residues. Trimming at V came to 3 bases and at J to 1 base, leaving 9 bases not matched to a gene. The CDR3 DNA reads TGTGCCAGCAGCCATATTGTGGCTAGCGGATCCTACGAGCAGTACTTC. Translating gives CASSHIVASGSYEQYF.

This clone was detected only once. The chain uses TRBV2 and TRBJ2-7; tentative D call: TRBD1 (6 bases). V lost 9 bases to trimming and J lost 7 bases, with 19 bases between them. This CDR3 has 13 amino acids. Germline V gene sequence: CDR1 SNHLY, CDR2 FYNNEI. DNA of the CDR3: TGTGCCAGTTCTGGGGGCGATTTTAGTGAGCAGTACTTC. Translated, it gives CASSGGDFSEQYF.

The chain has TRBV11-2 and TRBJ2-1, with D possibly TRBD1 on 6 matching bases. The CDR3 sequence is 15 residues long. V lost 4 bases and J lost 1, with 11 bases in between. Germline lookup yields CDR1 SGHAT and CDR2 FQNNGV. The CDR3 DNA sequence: TGTGCCAGCAGCTCGGGCAGGGGATCCTACAATGAGCAGTTCTTC. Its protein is CASSSGRGSYNEQFF.

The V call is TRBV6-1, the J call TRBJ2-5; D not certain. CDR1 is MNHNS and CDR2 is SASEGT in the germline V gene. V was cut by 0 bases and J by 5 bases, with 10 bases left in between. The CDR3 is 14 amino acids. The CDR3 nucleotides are TGTGCCAGCAGTGAAGCGGGATGGACGGAGACCCAGTACTTC. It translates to CASSEAGWTETQYF.

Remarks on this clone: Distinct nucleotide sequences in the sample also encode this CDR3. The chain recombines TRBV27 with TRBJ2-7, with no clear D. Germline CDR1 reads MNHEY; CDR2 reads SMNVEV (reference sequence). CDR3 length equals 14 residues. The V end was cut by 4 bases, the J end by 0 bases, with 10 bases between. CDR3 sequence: CASSSLGSSYEQYF. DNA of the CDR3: TGTGCCAGCAGTTCCCTGGGCAGCTCCTACGAGCAGTACTTC.

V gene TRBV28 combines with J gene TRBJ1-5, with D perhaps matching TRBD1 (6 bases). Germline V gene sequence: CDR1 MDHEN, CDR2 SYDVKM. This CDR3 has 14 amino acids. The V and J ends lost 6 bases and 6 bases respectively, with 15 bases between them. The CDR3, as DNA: TGTGCCAGCAGCTCCGGGACATCCGGTCAGCCCCAGCATTTT. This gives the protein CASSSGTSGQPQHF.

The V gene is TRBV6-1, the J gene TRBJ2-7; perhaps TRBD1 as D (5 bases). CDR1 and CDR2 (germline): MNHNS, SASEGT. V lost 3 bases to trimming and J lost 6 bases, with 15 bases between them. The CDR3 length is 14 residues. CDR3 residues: CASSEQGFSFEQYF. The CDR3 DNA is TGTGCCAGCAGTGAGCAGGGTTTTTCTTTCGAGCAGTACTTC.

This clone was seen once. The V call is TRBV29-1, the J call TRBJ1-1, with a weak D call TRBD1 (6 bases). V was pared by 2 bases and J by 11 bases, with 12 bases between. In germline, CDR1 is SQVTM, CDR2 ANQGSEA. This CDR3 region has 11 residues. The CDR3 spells CSVELRQGAFF. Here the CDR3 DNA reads TGCAGCGTTGAATTGAGGCAGGGGGCTTTCTTT. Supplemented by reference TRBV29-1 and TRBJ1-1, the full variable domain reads SAVISQKPSRDICQRGTSLTIQCQVDSQVTMMFWYRQQPGQSLTLIATANQGSEATYESGFVIDKFPISRPNLTFSTLTVSNMSPEDSSIYLCSVELRQGAFFGQGTRLTVV.

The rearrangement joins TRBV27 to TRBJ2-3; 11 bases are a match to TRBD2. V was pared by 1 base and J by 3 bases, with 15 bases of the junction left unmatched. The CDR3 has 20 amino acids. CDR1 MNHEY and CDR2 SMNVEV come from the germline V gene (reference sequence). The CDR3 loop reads CASSLWNVPTSGSLTDTQYF. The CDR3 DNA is TGTGCCAGCAGTTTATGGAACGTCCCCACTAGCGGGAGTTTAACAGATACGCAGTATTTT.

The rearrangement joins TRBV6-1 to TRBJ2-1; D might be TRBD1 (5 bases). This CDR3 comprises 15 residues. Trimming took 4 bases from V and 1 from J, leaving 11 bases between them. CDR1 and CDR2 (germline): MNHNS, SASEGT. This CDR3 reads CASSVGAQSYNEQFF. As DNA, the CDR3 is TGTGCCAGCAGTGTAGGGGCCCAATCCTACAATGAGCAGTTCTTC.

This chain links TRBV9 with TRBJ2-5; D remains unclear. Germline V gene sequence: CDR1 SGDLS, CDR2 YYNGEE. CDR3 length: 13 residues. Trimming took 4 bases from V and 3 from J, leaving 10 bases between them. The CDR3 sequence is CASSPPLKETQYF. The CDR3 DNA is TGTGCCAGCAGCCCACCCCTCAAAGAGACCCAGTACTTC.

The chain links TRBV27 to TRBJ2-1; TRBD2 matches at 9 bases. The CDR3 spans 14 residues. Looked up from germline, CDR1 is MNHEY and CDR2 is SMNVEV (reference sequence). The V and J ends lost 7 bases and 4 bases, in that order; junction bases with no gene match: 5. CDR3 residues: CASTATSGYNEQFF. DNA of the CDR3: TGTGCCAGCACCGCGACTAGCGGATACAATGAGCAGTTCTTC.

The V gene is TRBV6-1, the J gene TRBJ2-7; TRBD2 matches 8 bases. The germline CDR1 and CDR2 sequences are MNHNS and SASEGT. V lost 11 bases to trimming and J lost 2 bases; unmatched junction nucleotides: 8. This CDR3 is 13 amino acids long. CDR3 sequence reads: CAVIAGTTYEQYF. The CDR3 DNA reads TGTGCCGTGATAGCGGGAACCACCTACGAGCAGTACTTC.

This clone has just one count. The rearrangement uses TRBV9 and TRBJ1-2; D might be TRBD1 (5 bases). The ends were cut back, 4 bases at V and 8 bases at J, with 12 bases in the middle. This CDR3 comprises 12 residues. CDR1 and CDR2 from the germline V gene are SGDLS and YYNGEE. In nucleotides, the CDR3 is TGTGCCAGCAGCCTCCGGGACGGCGGCTACACCTTC. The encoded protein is CASSLRDGGYTF.

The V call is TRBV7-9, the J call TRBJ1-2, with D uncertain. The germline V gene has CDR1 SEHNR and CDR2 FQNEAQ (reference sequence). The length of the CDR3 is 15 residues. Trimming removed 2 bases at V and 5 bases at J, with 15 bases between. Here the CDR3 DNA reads TGTGCCAGCAGCTTATCTCCCCGTTTGGGGTATGGCTACACCTTC. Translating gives CASSLSPRLGYGYTF.

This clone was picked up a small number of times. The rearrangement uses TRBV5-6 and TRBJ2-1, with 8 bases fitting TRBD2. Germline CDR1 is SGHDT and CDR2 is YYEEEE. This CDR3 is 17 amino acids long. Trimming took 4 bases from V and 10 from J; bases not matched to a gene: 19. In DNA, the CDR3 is TGTGCCAGCAGCCCTTTGTGGGTAGCGGGGAATATCGGCGAGCAGTTCTTC. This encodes CASSPLWVAGNIGEQFF.

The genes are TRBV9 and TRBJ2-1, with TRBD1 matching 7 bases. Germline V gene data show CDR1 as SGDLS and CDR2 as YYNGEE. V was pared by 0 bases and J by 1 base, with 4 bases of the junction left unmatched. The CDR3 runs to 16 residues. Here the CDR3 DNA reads TGTGCCAGCAGCGTAGGGTGGACAGGATCCTACAATGAGCAGTTCTTC. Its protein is CASSVGWTGSYNEQFF.